This T cell receptor beta chain was captured by sequencing in a study of blood T cells in healthy people across ages. Background on the study: Per two T cells, about one barcoded beta molecule was captured through template switching.

Findings and caveats of the study: It was found that TCR beta diversity correlated strongly with the percentage of naive T cells.

This clonotype was seen more than once but under ten times. Its antigen is currently unknown. The sample providers were healthy Caucasian people from Russia, aged about 6 to 95. The authors drew about 9.9 milliliters of peripheral blood from each donor. The CDR3 is 16 amino acids. Sample-barcoded 5' priming and a J-beta primer mix drove a second PCR of 7 to 11 cycles. TCRdb independently ran MiXCR on the 5' RACE reads; one entry per CDR3 protein. The repertoire consists of fewer than 800,000 distinct CDR3 sequences, with more than 20% occurring once and the leading ten covering under 4%. Source material: blood. The origin of this receptor is a man between 65 and 85 years old in good health. This rearrangement joins TRBV21-1 to TRBJ2-7; the D call in the table, TRBD2, was not verified against the DNA. TRBV21-1 is termed a pseudogene. The CDR3 DNA reads as TGTGCCAGCAGCACCACGATAGCGGGAGGGTTGTACGAGCAGTACTTC. Amino acid sequence: CASSTTIAGGLYEQYF.